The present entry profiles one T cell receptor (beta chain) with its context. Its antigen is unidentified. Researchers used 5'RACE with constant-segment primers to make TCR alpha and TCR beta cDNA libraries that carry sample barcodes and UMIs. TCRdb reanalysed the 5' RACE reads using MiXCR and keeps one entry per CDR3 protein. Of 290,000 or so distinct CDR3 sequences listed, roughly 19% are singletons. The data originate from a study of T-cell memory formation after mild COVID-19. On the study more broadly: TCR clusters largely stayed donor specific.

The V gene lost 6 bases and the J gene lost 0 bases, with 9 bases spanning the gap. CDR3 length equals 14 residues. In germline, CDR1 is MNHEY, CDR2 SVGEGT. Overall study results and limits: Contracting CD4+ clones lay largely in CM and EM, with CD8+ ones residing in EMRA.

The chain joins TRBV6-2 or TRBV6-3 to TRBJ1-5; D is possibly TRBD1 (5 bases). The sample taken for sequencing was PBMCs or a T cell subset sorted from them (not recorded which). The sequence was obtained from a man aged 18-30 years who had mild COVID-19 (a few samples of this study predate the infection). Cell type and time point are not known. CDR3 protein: CASRRGYSNQPQHF. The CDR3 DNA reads TGTGCCAGCAGACGGGGGTATAGCAATCAGCCCCAGCATTTT.